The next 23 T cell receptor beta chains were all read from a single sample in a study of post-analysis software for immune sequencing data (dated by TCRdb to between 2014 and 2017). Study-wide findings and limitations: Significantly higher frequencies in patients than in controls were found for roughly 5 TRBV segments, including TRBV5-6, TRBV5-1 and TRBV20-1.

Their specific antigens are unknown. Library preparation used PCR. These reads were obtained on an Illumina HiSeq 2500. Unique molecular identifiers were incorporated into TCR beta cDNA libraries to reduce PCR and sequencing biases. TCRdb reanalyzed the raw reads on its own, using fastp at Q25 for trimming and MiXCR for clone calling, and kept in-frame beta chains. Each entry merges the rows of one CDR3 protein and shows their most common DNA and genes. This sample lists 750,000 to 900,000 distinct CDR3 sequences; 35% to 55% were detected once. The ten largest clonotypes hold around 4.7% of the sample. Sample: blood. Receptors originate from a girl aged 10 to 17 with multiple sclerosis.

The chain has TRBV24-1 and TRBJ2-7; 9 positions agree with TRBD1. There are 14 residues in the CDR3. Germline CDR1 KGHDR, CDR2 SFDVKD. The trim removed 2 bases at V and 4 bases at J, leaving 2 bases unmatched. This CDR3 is CATSDSDRGYEQYF. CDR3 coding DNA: TGTGCCACCAGTGATTCGGACAGGGGATACGAGCAGTACTTC.

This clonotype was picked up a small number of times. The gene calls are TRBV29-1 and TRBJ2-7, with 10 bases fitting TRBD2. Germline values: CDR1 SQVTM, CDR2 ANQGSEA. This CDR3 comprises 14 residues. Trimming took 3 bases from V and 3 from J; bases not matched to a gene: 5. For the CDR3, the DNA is TGCAGCGTTGAGTTGACTAGCGGGTACTACGAGCAGTACTTC. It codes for CSVELTSGYYEQYF.

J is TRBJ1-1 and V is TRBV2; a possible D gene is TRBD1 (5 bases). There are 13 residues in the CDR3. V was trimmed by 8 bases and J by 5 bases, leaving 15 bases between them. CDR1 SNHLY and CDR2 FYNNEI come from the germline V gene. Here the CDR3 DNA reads TGTGCCAGCGGGAGGGGAGATCGGACTGAAGCTTTCTTT. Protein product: CASGRGDRTEAFF. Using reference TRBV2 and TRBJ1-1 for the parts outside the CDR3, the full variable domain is EPEVTQTPSHQVTQMGQEVILRCVPISNHLYFYWYRQILGQKVEFLVSFYNNEISEKSEIFDDQFSVERPDGSNFTLKIRSTKLEDSAMYFCASGRGDRTEAFFGQGTRLTVV.

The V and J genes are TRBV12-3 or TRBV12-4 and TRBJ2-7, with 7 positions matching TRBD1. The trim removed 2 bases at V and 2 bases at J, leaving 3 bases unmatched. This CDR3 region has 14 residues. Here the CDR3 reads CASSLRGPTYEQYF. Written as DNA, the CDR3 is TGTGCCAGCAGTTTAAGGGGGCCCACCTACGAGCAGTACTTC.

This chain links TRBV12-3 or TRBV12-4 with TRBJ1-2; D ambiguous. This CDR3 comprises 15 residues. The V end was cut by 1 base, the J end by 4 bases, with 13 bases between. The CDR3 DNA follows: TGTGCCAGCAGTTTAGGGGAAGTAGTCCCCTATGGCTACACCTTC. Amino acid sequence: CASSLGEVVPYGYTF.

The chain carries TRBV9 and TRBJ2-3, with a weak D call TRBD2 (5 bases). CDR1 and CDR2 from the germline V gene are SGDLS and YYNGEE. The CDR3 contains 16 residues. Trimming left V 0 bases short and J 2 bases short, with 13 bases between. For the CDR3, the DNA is TGTGCCAGCAGCGTAGGCGGGCATCTACTCACAGATACGCAGTATTTT. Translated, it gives CASSVGGHLLTDTQYF.

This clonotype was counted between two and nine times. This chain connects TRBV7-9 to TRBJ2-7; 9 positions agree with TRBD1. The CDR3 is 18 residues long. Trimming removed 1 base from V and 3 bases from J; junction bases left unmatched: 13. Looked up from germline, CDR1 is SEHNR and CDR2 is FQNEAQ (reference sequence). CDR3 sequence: CASSLGGTDRGWDYEQYF. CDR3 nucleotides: TGTGCCAGCAGCTTAGGAGGCACGGACAGGGGATGGGACTACGAGCAGTACTTC.

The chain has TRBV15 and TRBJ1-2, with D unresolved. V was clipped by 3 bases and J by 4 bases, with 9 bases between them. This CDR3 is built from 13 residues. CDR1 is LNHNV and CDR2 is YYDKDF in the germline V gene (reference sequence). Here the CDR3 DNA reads TGTGCCACCAGCAGGAGGGAGACCTATGGCTACACCTTC. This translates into CATSRRETYGYTF.

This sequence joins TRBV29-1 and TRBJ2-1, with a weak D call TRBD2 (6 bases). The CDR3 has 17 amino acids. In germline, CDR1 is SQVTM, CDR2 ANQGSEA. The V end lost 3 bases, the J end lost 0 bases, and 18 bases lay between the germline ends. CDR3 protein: CSVDRVGGGSSYNEQFF. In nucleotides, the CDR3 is TGCAGCGTTGATCGGGTGGGTGGGGGGAGCTCCTACAATGAGCAGTTCTTC.

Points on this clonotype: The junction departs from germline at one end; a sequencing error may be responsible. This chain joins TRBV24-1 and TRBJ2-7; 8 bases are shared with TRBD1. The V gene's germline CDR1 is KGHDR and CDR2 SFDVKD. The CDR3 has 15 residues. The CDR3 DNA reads TGTGCCACCAGTGATCCGGGACAGGAAAGGGGCGAGCGGTACTTC. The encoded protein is CATSDPGQERGERYF.

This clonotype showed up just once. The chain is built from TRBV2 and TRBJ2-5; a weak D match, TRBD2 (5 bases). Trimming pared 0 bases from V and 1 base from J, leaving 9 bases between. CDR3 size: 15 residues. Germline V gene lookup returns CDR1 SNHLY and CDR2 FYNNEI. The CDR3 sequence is CASSEALAGQETQYF. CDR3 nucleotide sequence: TGTGCCAGCAGTGAAGCGCTCGCGGGCCAAGAGACCCAGTACTTC. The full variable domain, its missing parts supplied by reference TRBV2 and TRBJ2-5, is EPEVTQTPSHQVTQMGQEVILRCVPISNHLYFYWYRQILGQKVEFLVSFYNNEISEKSEIFDDQFSVERPDGSNFTLKIRSTKLEDSAMYFCASSEALAGQETQYFGPGTRLLVL.

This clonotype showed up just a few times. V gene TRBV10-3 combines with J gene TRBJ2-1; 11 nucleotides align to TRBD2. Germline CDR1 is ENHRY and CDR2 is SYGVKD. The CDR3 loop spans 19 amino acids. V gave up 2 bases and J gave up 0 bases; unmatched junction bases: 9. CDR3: CAISELLAGVGGSYNEQFF. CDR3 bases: TGTGCCATCAGTGAGCTACTAGCGGGAGTGGGGGGCTCCTACAATGAGCAGTTCTTC.

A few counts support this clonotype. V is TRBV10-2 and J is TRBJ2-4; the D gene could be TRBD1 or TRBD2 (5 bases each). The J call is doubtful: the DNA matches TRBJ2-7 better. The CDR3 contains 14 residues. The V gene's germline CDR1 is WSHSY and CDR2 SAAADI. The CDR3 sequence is CASGWDLGSYEQYF. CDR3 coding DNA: TGCGCCAGCGGTTGGGACCTAGGCTCCTACGAGCAGTACTTC.

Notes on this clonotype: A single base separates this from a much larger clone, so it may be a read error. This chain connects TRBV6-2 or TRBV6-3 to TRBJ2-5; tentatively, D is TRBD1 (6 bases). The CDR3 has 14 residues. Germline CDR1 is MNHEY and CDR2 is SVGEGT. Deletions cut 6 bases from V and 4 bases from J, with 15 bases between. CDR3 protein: CASRYLTGPETQYF. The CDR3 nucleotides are TGTGCCAGCAGGTACCTCACAGGGCCAGAGACCCAGTACTTC.

Here the CDR3 DNA reads TGTGCCAGCAAGGACCTGGGGGAGACCCAGTACTTC. This sequence encodes CASKDLGETQYF. This chain joins TRBV6-6 and TRBJ2-5; D is unresolved. The CDR3 has 12 residues. Germline V gene sequence: CDR1 MNHNY, CDR2 SVGAGI (reference sequence). V lost 7 bases and J lost 5, with 11 bases in between.

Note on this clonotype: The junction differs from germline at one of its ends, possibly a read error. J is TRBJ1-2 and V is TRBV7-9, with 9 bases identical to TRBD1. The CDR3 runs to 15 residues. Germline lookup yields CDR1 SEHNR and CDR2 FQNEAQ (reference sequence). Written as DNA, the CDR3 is TGTGCCAGCAGTTTAGGGGACAGGGTGGGCTATGGCTACACCTTC. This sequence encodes CASSLGDRVGYGYTF.

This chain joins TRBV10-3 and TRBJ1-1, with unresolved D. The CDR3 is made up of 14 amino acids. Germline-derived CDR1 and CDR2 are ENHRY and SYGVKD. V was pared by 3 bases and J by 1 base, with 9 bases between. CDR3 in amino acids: CAISDYRGNTEAFF. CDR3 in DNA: TGTGCCATCAGTGATTACAGAGGGAACACTGAAGCTTTCTTT.

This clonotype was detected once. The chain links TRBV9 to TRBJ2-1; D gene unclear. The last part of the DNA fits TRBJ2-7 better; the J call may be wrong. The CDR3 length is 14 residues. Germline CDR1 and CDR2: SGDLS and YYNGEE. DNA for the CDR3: TGTGCCAGCAGCGTAGCGGAGCCTTACAATGAGCAGTACTTC. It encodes CASSVAEPYNEQYF.

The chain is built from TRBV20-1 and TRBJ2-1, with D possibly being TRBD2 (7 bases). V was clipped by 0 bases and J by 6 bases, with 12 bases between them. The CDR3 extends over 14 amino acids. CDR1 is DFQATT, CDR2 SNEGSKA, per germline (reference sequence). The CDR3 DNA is TGCAGTGCTAGAGATGGCGGGGGCGCCAATGAGCAGTTCTTC. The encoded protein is CSARDGGGANEQFF.

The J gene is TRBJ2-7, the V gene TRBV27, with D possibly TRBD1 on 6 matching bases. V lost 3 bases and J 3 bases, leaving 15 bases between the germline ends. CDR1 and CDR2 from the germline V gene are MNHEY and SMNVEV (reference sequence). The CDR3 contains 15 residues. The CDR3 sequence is CASSLGANSRYEQYF. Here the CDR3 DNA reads TGTGCCAGCAGTTTGGGGGCCAACTCGCGCTACGAGCAGTACTTC.

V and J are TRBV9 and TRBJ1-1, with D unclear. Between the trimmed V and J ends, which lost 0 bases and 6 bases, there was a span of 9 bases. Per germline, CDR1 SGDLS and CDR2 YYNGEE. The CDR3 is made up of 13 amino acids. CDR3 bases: TGTGCCAGCAGCGTAGCCGGGGATCCTGAAGCTTTCTTT. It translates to CASSVAGDPEAFF.

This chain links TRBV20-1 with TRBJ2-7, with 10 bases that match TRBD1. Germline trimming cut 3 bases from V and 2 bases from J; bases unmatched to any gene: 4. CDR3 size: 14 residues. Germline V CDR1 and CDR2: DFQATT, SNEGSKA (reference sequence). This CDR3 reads CSARGQGTTYEQYF. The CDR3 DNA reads TGCAGTGCTAGGGGACAGGGGACGACCTACGAGCAGTACTTC.

The CDR3 here is CASSSPSESNNEQYF. As DNA, the CDR3 is TGTGCCAGCAGTTCCCCTAGCGAGTCGAACAATGAGCAGTACTTC. This chain links TRBV6-5 with TRBJ2-5; D is possibly TRBD2 (6 bases). The CDR3 is 15 amino acids. The germline gives CDR1 MNHEY, CDR2 SVGAGI. Trimming left V 4 bases short and J 11 bases short, with 23 bases between.